A single sample gave rise to the 4 T cell receptor beta chains below, sequenced in a study of spatial heterogeneity in lung cancer. The time point was: sample taken at primary tumor resection. From the 5' RACE reads, TCRdb called clonotypes with MiXCR, one entry per CDR3 protein. The sample comprises tens of thousands of distinct CDR3 sequences, 3.1% of which are singletons, and around 34% rests with the top ten. The input for sequencing was normal lung tissue next to the tumor, taken at surgery. The receptors derive from a male donor with early-stage non-small cell lung cancer.

A word on this clonotype: A clone one base away is much larger, so this may be a read error. The CDR3 does not end in the conserved phenylalanine or tryptophan, so this is likely a read error. CDR3 bases: TGTGCCAGCAGCTTTCTGGCTAGCGGGAGAGGAGAGACCCAGTACTAC. This encodes CASSFLASGRGETQYY. The V gene is TRBV7-9, the J gene TRBJ2-5; TRBD2 agrees at 10 bases. CDR1 is SEHNR, CDR2 FQNEAQ, per germline (reference sequence). The V segment lost 3 bases and the J segment 4 bases; nucleotides outside the gene matches: 8. The CDR3 covers 16 residues.

As for this clonotype: Given a much more abundant clone one base away, this may be a read error. V usage is TRBV18 and J usage is TRBJ1-2; 7 bases are shared with TRBD1. The V gene's germline CDR1 is KGHSH and CDR2 LQKENI. With 3 bases clipped from V and 4 bases from J, the junction kept 5 bases outside the gene matches. CDR3 length equals 14 residues. The CDR3 is CASSPDRSSYGYTF. The CDR3 nucleotides read TGTGCCAGCTCACCGGACAGGTCCTCCTATGGCTACACCTTC.

This clonotype occurred a few times. This chain links TRBV6-2 or TRBV6-3 with TRBJ1-1, with D possibly being TRBD1 (6 bases). V was shortened by 6 bases and J by 6 bases, with 14 bases between the two germline ends. The germline V gene encodes CDR1 MNHEY and CDR2 SVGEGT. The CDR3 has 13 residues. CDR3 in amino acids: CASSPNRVSEAFF. The CDR3 DNA is TGTGCCAGCAGCCCAAACAGGGTTTCTGAAGCTTTCTTT.

The chain carries TRBV27 and TRBJ1-4; TRBD1 matches at 9 bases. The germline gives CDR1 MNHEY, CDR2 SMNVEV (reference sequence). V lost 6 bases to trimming and J lost 7 bases; unmatched junction nucleotides: 6. The CDR3 runs to 14 residues. CDR3 amino acids: CASSEGQGGEKLFF. In nucleotides, the CDR3 is TGTGCCAGCAGCGAGGGACAGGGAGGTGAAAAACTGTTTTTT.